This TCR beta chain was sequenced in a study of control samples from healthy donors and cancer patients (dated by TCRdb to 2020 to 2021). The CDR3 goes from the cysteine to the phenylalanine over 12 residues. Only the CDR3 DNA stays, 36 bases, in frame from base 1. The CDR1 and CDR2 encoded by the germline V gene are SGHDT and YYEEEE. The V and J ends are trimmed by 0 bases and 7 bases, leaving 7 bases between them. A remark on this clone: Its antigen is unknown. Base quality data are lacking; no much larger clone is found one base away.

Library prep was done by the immunoSEQ multiplex PCR assay. The table was pulled from immuneACCESS by TCRdb, which kept in-frame rearrangements only. Such tables lose some clones; where checked, under half of the loss comes from unresolved V genes, and the rest has no known cause. Here the sample has 150,000 to 200,000 clones; approximately 90% occur a single time. The biggest ten clones account for about 1.4% of the sample. The receptor was derived from a man aged 25 to 45 in good health. Recombination linked TRBV5-6 to TRBJ1-1; no D gene call is confident. Sequenced material: blood. Here the CDR3 is given as CASSLGKGEAFF. The nucleotides read TGTGCCAGCAGCTTGGGAAAGGGTGAAGCTTTCTTT.